A selection of T cell receptor beta chains follows, all from one sample in a study of T cell responses to AZD1222 COVID-19 vaccine. Sequencing was performed with immunoSEQ multiplex PCR; in TCRdb, only in-frame clones are kept and a portion is missing. The sample records approximately 120,000 clones, roughly 91% being singletons. Material: peripheral blood, obtained on day 0 of MenACWY control vaccination. These receptors all come from an adult in good health. CDR3s include the opening cysteine and the closing phenylalanine or tryptophan. The D gene is left open where the match is weak. Clone size is given for some rows only: seen once, a few or many times, or a class if the clone is expanded.

TGTGCCAGCAGCGCCGGCAGCTCCTACAATGAGCAGTTCTTC,CASSAGSSYNEQFF,-,once,TRBJ2-1,14,TRBV7-9
TGCGCCAGCAGCTTGCCCCCCCACGAGCAGTACTTC,CASSLPPHEQYF,-,-,TRBJ2-7,12,TRBV5-1
TGTGCCAGCAGCCCTAGTGGGTCAGGCCGGTATGATGAGCAGTTCTTC,CASSPSGSGRYDEQFF,-,-,TRBJ2-1,16,TRBV7-9
TGTGCCAGCAGCGTTTACAGGGGGCTGAGCAATCAGCCCCAGCATTTT,CASSVYRGLSNQPQHF,TRBD1,-,TRBJ1-5,16,TRBV5-6
TGTGCCAGCAGCTTGGATGGCGAGAACCAGGTCGAGCAGTACTTC,CASSLDGENQVEQYF,-,-,TRBJ2-7,15,TRBV5-4
TGTGCCAGCAGTCCAATCTACGAGCAGTACTTC,CASSPIYEQYF,-,few,TRBJ2-7,11,TRBV2
TGTGCCAGCACCCCGAGTGGAGCGGGAGGAAGTGCTGAGCAGTTCTTC,CASTPSGAGGSAEQFF,TRBD2,few,TRBJ2-1,16,TRBV5-4
TGCGCCAGCAGCCAGGGACCCCGAGGCAATGAGCAGTTCTTC,CASSQGPRGNEQFF,-,-,TRBJ2-1,14,TRBV5-1
TGTGCCAGCAGCTTAAGCGGAGGTAGCGTAGCTTTCTTT,CASSLSGGSVAFF,-,-,TRBJ1-1,13,TRBV7-6
TGCGCCAGCAGCGCCCCTGTTCAAAATGAGCAGTTCTTC,CASSAPVQNEQFF,-,-,TRBJ2-1,13,TRBV5-1
TGTGCCAGCAGCTTAGGCCCCCCGGGGGTGGGGACTGAAGCTTTCTTT,CASSLGPPGVGTEAFF,-,few,TRBJ1-1,16,TRBV7-3
TGTGCCAGCAGCTTAGACGGTCCCGGGCAGGGGGGGTATGGCTACACCTTC,CASSLDGPGQGGYGYTF,TRBD1,-,TRBJ1-2,17,TRBV11-3
TGTGCCAGCAGTGAAAAAGGGTGGATCGGGGGACTTAGCAATCAGCCCCAGCATTTT,CASSEKGWIGGLSNQPQHF,-,-,TRBJ1-5,19,TRBV2
TGTGCCAGCAGCTTAATGGTCGAGCAGTTCTTC,CASSLMVEQFF,-,-,TRBJ2-1,11,TRBV7-9
TGTGCCAGCAGTTACCCGAAGGGGGGCTACGAGCAGTACTTC,CASSYPKGGYEQYF,-,-,TRBJ2-7,14,TRBV6-2/TRBV6-3
TGTGCCAGCAGTTTGGACGGGAATCAGCCCCAGCATTTT,CASSLDGNQPQHF,-,-,TRBJ1-5,13,TRBV12-3/TRBV12-4
TGTGCCAGCAGCTTGGAACGGGACAAACGACGCGAGCAGTACTTC,CASSLERDKRREQYF,-,-,TRBJ2-7,15,TRBV7-2
TGTGCCATCCCCCAAGAGGGCGCTTTAAATTCACCCCTCCACTTT,CAIPQEGALNSPLHF,-,-,TRBJ1-6,15,TRBV10-3
TGTGCCAGCAGCTTTTCAGGGATGAGCACCGGGGAGCTGTTTTTT,CASSFSGMSTGELFF,-,-,TRBJ2-2,15,TRBV11-2
TGTGCCAGCAGCCCAGCACAGAGCACAGATACGCAGTATTTT,CASSPAQSTDTQYF,-,-,TRBJ2-3,14,TRBV5-4
TGTGCCAGCAGTTACACCTTTGACAAACTGGGAACTGAAGCTTTCTTT,CASSYTFDKLGTEAFF,-,-,TRBJ1-1,16,TRBV6-2/TRBV6-3
TGTGCCAGCAGTAAGGACAGGGCTGGAAACACCATATATTTT,CASSKDRAGNTIYF,TRBD1,-,TRBJ1-3,14,TRBV6-6
TGTGCCAGCAAGCCAACGACAGGCCAAGAGACCCAGTACTTC,CASKPTTGQETQYF,-,-,TRBJ2-5,14,TRBV27
TGTGCCAGCAGCTTGGAACAGGGTAATTCTTCACCCCTCCACTTT,CASSLEQGNSSPLHF,-,few,TRBJ1-6,15,TRBV5-5
TGTGCCAGCAGCGTAGTCGGGACTGACACAGATACGCAGTATTTT,CASSVVGTDTDTQYF,-,-,TRBJ2-3,15,TRBV9
TGTGCCATCAGTGAGTCTGAGGGAGGGACCTACAATGAGCAGTTCTTC,CAISESEGGTYNEQFF,TRBD2,-,TRBJ2-1,16,TRBV10-3
TGCGCCAGCAGCGTGGACGGTACCTATGGCTACACCTTC,CASSVDGTYGYTF,-,-,TRBJ1-2,13,TRBV5-1
TGTGCCAGCAGTTCCGGACCCTATGGCTACACCTTC,CASSSGPYGYTF,-,-,TRBJ1-2,12,TRBV12-3/TRBV12-4
TGTGCCAGCAGTTACTCGGGGGGCCACGAGCAGTACTTC,CASSYSGGHEQYF,-,once,TRBJ2-7,13,TRBV6-5
TGTGCCAGCAGCTTGGTTAGCGTCCAAGAGACCCAGTACTTC,CASSLVSVQETQYF,-,-,TRBJ2-5,14,TRBV5-8
TGTGCCAGCAGAAACACAGGGGGCTTGACGACTAATGAAAAACTGTTTTTT,CASRNTGGLTTNEKLFF,TRBD1,-,TRBJ1-4,17,TRBV28
TGTGCCAGCAGCTCGTCACAGGGAGGTTACGAAAAACTGTTTTTT,CASSSSQGGYEKLFF,-,-,TRBJ1-4,15,TRBV5-4
TGCGCCAGCAGCCCAGCTCACGGGAGTGGCAATGAGCAGTTCTTC,CASSPAHGSGNEQFF,-,-,TRBJ2-1,15,TRBV5-1
TGCGCCAGCAGCCCTCCGGACATAAGGGGACAGCCCCAGCATTTT,CASSPPDIRGQPQHF,-,-,TRBJ1-5,15,TRBV4-1
TGCGCCAGCAGCTTGGCTCGTCCGACCAACACCGGGGAGCTGTTTTTT,CASSLARPTNTGELFF,-,once,TRBJ2-2,16,TRBV5-1
TGTGCCAGCAGCTCGGGACAACGGTCCGCCTTCTGGGGCACAGATACGCAGTATTTT,CASSSGQRSAFWGTDTQYF,-,-,TRBJ2-3,19,TRBV5-6
TGTGCCAGCAGGGCGGGACAGGGGGGGACTGAAGCTTTCTTT,CASRAGQGGTEAFF,TRBD1,-,TRBJ1-1,14,TRBV27